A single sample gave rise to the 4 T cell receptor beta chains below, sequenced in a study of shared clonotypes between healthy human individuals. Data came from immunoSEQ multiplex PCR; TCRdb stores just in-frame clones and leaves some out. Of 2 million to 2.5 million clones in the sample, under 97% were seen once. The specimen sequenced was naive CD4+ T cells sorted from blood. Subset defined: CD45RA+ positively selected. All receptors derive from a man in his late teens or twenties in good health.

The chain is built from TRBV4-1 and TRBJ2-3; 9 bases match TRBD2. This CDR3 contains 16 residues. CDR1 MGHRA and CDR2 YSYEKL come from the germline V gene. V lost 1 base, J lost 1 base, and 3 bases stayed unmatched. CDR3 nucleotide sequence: TGCGCCAGCAGCCAAGCCAGCGGGGGGCGCACAGATACGCAGTATTTT. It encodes CASSQASGGRTDTQYF.

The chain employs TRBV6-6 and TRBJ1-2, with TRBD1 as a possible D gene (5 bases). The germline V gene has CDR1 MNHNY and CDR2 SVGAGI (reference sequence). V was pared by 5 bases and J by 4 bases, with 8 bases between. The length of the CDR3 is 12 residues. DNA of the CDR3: TGTGCCAGCAGTGGGGGTCCCTATGGCTACACCTTC. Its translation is CASSGGPYGYTF.

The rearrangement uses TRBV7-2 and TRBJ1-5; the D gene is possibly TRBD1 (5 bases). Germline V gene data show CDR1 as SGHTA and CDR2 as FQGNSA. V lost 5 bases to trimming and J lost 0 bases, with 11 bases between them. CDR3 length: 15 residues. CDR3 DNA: TGTGCCAGCAGCCCTAGGGGATTTAGCAATCAGCCCCAGCATTTT. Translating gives CASSPRGFSNQPQHF.

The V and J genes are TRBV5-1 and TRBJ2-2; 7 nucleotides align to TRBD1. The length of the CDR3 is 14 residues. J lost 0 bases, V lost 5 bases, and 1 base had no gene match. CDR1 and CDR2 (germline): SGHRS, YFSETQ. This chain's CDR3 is CASRGQANTGELFF. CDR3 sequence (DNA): TGCGCCAGCAGAGGACAGGCGAACACCGGGGAGCTGTTTTTT.